This T cell receptor beta chain comes out of a study of control samples from healthy donors and cancer patients. This clone was seen just once. Germline V gene lookup returns CDR1 KGHDR and CDR2 SFDVKD. Trimming at V came to 4 bases and at J to 1 base, leaving 4 bases not matched to a gene. The CDR3 spans 15 residues. This table comes from immunoSEQ multiplex PCR, and its TCRdb copy is limited to in-frame clones, with some not included. Of 390,000 or so clones in the sample, approximately 90% were seen once. The J gene is TRBJ2-3, the V gene TRBV24-1; TRBD2 matches 7 bases. The sample consisted of PBMCs. The sequence was collected from a man aged 35 to 55 with head and neck cancer. CDR3 DNA sequence: TGTGCCACCAGTGAAAGCGGGGACCGCACAGATACGCAGTATTTT. Amino acid sequence: CATSESGDRTDTQYF.